Sequencing of this TCR beta chain was carried out in a study of PD-1 blockade in classical Hodgkin lymphoma. Time point specified: cycle 4 day 1 (C4D1), after 5 to 7 weeks of nivolumab. Each patient's relapse followed autologous stem cell transplantation, and brentuximab vedotin exposure varied. This clone has more than one count but fewer than ten. From germline, CDR1 is MNHEY and CDR2 SVGAGI. The CDR3 covers 15 residues. V lost 7 bases to trimming and J lost 0 bases, with 12 bases between them. Sequenced by immunoSEQ multiplex PCR; TCRdb stores in-frame clones only, minus some. The data show more than 30,000 clones, about three quarters seen once.

The chain is built from TRBV6-5 and TRBJ2-2; possibly TRBD2 for D (7 bases). The receptor's source is a human donor with classical Hodgkin lymphoma. The sample in question was peripheral blood mononuclear cells (PBMCs), obtained before the fourth cycle of nivolumab. The chain's CDR3 is CASKRRGPNTGELFF. CDR3 coding DNA: TGTGCCAGCAAAAGGCGGGGGCCGAACACCGGGGAGCTGTTTTTT.